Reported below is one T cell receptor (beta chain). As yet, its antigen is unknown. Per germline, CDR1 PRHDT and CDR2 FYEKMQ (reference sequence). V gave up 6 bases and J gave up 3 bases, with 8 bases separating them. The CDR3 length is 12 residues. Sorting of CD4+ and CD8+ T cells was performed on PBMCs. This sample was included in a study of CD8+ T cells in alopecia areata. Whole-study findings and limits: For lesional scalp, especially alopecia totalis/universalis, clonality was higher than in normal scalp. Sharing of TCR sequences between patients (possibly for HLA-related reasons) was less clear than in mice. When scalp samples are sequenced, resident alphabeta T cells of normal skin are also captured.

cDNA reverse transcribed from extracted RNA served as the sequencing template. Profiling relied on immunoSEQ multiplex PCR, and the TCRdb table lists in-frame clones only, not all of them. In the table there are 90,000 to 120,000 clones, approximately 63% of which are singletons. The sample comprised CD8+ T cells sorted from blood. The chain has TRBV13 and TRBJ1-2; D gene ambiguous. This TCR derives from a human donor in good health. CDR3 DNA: TGTGCCAGCAGTCGGACCTACTATGGCTACACCTTC. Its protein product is CASSRTYYGYTF.